Listed here are 20 T cell receptor beta chains from one sample, sequenced in a study of response to subunit inactivated influenza vaccine. TCRdb passed the RT-PCR reads through MiXCR, listing each CDR3 protein once. The sample gives approximately 480,000 distinct CDR3 sequences, about a tenth of which show up once; less than 15% is in the top ten. The sample here was PBMCs from blood, taken 45 days after vaccination. The receptors were gathered from a man aged 50 to 59 who received an inactivated influenza vaccine.

In this sample, this clonotype turned up a few times. The chain is built from TRBV7-3 and TRBJ2-1; maybe TRBD2 (6 bases). CDR3 length: 13 residues. Trimming took 5 bases from V and 10 from J, leaving 15 bases between them. Per germline, CDR1 SGHTA and CDR2 FQGTGA. The DNA for the CDR3 is TGTGCCAGCAGCCCGGGGACTTTCCGGGAGCAGTTCTTC. Residues: CASSPGTFREQFF.

This clonotype was counted many times. This chain links TRBV10-3 with TRBJ2-3; D is possibly TRBD2 (6 bases). Germline-derived CDR1 and CDR2 are ENHRY and SYGVKD. V lost 11 bases and J 2 bases, leaving 20 bases between the germline ends. CDR3 length: 15 residues. The CDR3 DNA is TGTGCCGGTGGAAGGACTAATGGACCCACAGATACGCAGTATTTT. Its translation is CAGGRTNGPTDTQYF.

At least ten counts were recorded for this clonotype. The rearrangement uses TRBV29-1 and TRBJ2-3; no definite D call. Trimming cost V 5 bases and J 0 bases, with 9 bases left between them. CDR3 length: 13 amino acids. Per the germline V gene, CDR1 is SQVTM and CDR2 is ANQGSEA. In DNA form, the CDR3 reads TGCAGCGTTACAGAGTTCAGCACAGATACGCAGTATTTT. Its translation is CSVTEFSTDTQYF.

This chain links TRBV4-2 with TRBJ2-3; D is undetermined. Trimming shortened V by 3 bases and J by 1 base, and 11 bases separated the two germline ends. Germline V lookup: CDR1 LGHNA, CDR2 YNFKEQ. This CDR3 comprises 15 residues. CDR3 nucleotide sequence: TGTGCCAGCAGCCAGGCTCCCCGGGGCACAGATACGCAGTATTTT. Translated, it gives CASSQAPRGTDTQYF.

The J gene is TRBJ2-1, the V gene TRBV6-1, with D maybe TRBD2 (6 bases). Per the germline V gene, CDR1 is MNHNS and CDR2 is SASEGT. Trimming removed 6 bases at V and 8 bases at J, with 17 bases between. This CDR3 has 14 amino acids. The DNA for the CDR3 is TGTGCCAGCAGATCTAAAGGACTATTTGATGAGCAGTTCTTC. Residues: CASRSKGLFDEQFF.

In its sample, this clonotype was seen many times. The chain carries TRBV5-1 and TRBJ2-1; no reliable D call. The germline V and J ends were trimmed by 3 bases and 9 bases, with 16 bases remaining between them. CDR3 length equals 14 residues. Germline loops: CDR1 SGHRS, CDR2 YFSETQ. CDR3 region: CASSWRAGSAEQFF. The CDR3 DNA is TGCGCCAGCAGCTGGAGAGCCGGATCAGCTGAGCAGTTCTTC.

This chain links TRBV27 with TRBJ2-1; 8 positions agree with TRBD2. This CDR3 spans 16 amino acids. V lost 5 bases and J lost 10; bases outside the gene matches: 16. Germline V gene lookup returns CDR1 MNHEY and CDR2 SMNVEV (reference sequence). CDR3 DNA sequence: TGTGCCAGCAGTCAAACCGGGACTAGGACCGGGGAAGAGCAGTTCTTC. Translating it yields CASSQTGTRTGEEQFF.

This clonotype has just a few counts. The V call is TRBV6-6, the J call TRBJ1-5; 7 bases align to TRBD1. The CDR3 is 13 amino acids. The germline V gene encodes CDR1 MNHNY and CDR2 SVGAGI (reference sequence). The J segment lost 6 bases and the V segment lost 6 bases, leaving 5 bases of the junction unmatched. The CDR3 protein is CASRHDRAQPQHF. As DNA, the CDR3 is TGTGCCAGCAGACACGACAGGGCTCAGCCCCAGCATTTT.

This chain joins TRBV2 and TRBJ2-5, with 11 positions matching TRBD2. Germline V gene sequence: CDR1 SNHLY, CDR2 FYNNEI. Trimming took 6 bases from V and 1 from J; bases not matched to a gene: 4. The CDR3 contains 15 residues. The CDR3 coding sequence is TGTGCCAGCAGGGCCGGGACTAGCGGCCAAGAGACCCAGTACTTC. This gives the protein CASRAGTSGQETQYF.

This clonotype was counted at least ten times. V is TRBV6-1 and J is TRBJ2-1, with 10 bases aligning to TRBD2. The CDR3 runs to 17 residues. The junction had 12 bases not matched to a gene; V was cut back by 6 bases and J by 4 bases. In germline, CDR1 is MNHNS, CDR2 SASEGT. In DNA, the CDR3 is TGTGCCAGCAGCCCAAACCTAGCGGGGGACCGGTACAATGAGCAGTTCTTC. It specifies CASSPNLAGDRYNEQFF.

This clonotype occurred a few times. The genes are TRBV7-2 and TRBJ2-5, with 8 bases lining up with TRBD1. The V gene's germline CDR1 is SGHTA and CDR2 FQGNSA. With 5 bases clipped from V and 4 bases from J, the junction kept 12 bases outside the gene matches. The CDR3 totals 16 residues. This CDR3 is CASSRTGIFLGETQYF. As DNA, the CDR3 is TGTGCCAGCAGCCGGACAGGGATTTTTTTAGGAGAGACCCAGTACTTC. Together with reference TRBV7-2 and TRBJ2-5, the CDR3 gives the full variable domain: GAGVSQSPSNKVTEKGKDVELRCDPISGHTALYWYRQSLGQGLEFLIYFQGNSAPDKSGLPSDRFSAERTGGSVSTLTIQRTQQEDSAVYLCASSRTGIFLGETQYFGPGTRLLVL.

The chain employs TRBV7-9 and TRBJ2-3; 7 bases agree with TRBD1. There are 14 residues in the CDR3. The V segment lost 4 bases and the J segment 5 bases; nucleotides outside the gene matches: 6. Germline V lookup: CDR1 SEHNR, CDR2 FQNEAQ (reference sequence). CDR3 residues: CASSSRTGGDTQYF. DNA for the CDR3: TGTGCCAGCAGCTCACGGACAGGAGGAGATACGCAGTATTTT.

The table lists this clonotype with a few counts. The chain combines TRBV14 with TRBJ1-4; TRBD1 aligns across 7 bases. The junction had 5 bases not matched to a gene; V was cut back by 1 base and J by 0 bases. This CDR3 has 17 residues. CDR1 and CDR2 (germline): SGHDN, FVKESK. The CDR3 region is CASSQGDRVTTNEKLFF. In DNA, the CDR3 is TGTGCCAGCAGCCAAGGAGACAGGGTTACAACTAATGAAAAACTGTTTTTT.

V and J are TRBV2 and TRBJ2-4, with D unclear. The V gene lost 0 bases and the J gene lost 3 bases, with 0 bases spanning the gap. CDR1 SNHLY and CDR2 FYNNEI come from the germline V gene. The CDR3 consists of 12 residues. The CDR3, as DNA: TGTGCCAGCAGTGAAGCCAAAAACATTCAGTACTTC. It encodes CASSEAKNIQYF. Complete variable domain (other parts from reference TRBV2 and TRBJ2-4): EPEVTQTPSHQVTQMGQEVILRCVPISNHLYFYWYRQILGQKVEFLVSFYNNEISEKSEIFDDQFSVERPDGSNFTLKIRSTKLEDSAMYFCASSEAKNIQYFGAGTRLSVL.

This clonotype came up a few times. The junction does not match germline at one end; this may be a read error. The chain carries TRBV20-1 and TRBJ2-1; D remains ambiguous. Germline loops: CDR1 DFQATT, CDR2 SNEGSKA (reference sequence). This CDR3 comprises 12 residues. CDR3 protein: CSASYSNNEQFF. CDR3 DNA: TGCAGTGCTAGTTACTCCAACAATGAGCAGTTCTTC.

In this sample, this clonotype turned up many times. J is TRBJ2-6 and V is TRBV15, with 10 bases fitting TRBD1. Germline V gene sequence: CDR1 LNHNV, CDR2 YYDKDF (reference sequence). Losses at the gene ends were 0 bases for V and 1 base for J; bases not matched to a gene: 3. The length of the CDR3 is 18 residues. The CDR3 sequence: CATSRDWGQGSGANVLTF. For the CDR3, the DNA is TGTGCCACCAGCAGAGATTGGGGACAGGGGTCTGGGGCCAACGTCCTGACTTTC.

This clonotype has a handful of counts. The rearrangement links TRBV5-1 to TRBJ2-1; TRBD1 might be the D (6 bases). The V and J ends lost 4 bases and 7 bases respectively, with 18 bases between them. The CDR3 is 15 amino acids. Germline CDR1 reads SGHRS; CDR2 reads YFSETQ. The CDR3 DNA follows: TGCGCCAGCAGCCTAGGCGGTCAGGGGTGGAATGAGCAGTTCTTC. Protein: CASSLGGQGWNEQFF.

The rearrangement uses TRBV10-3 and TRBJ1-3; 12 bases align to TRBD1. The CDR3 contains 18 residues. The germline CDR1 and CDR2 sequences are ENHRY and SYGVKD. V gave up 7 bases and J gave up 0 bases; unmatched junction bases: 10. CDR3 protein: CAIKPGQGAASSGNTIYF. CDR3 DNA sequence: TGTGCCATCAAGCCGGGACAGGGGGCTGCGAGCTCTGGAAACACCATATATTTT.

This clonotype was seen more than once but under ten times. The chain is built from TRBV29-1 and TRBJ2-1; 8 bases align to TRBD1. From germline, CDR1 is SQVTM and CDR2 ANQGSEA. The CDR3 has 14 amino acids. Trimming at V came to 2 bases and at J to 5 bases, leaving 5 bases not matched to a gene. In DNA form, the CDR3 reads TGCAGCGTTGAAAAGGGACAGGTTAACAATGAGCAGTTCTTC. Protein: CSVEKGQVNNEQFF.

This clonotype has just a few counts. V is TRBV6-1 and J is TRBJ2-1; D is ambiguous. The CDR3 totals 15 residues. V shed 8 bases and J shed 0 bases, with 14 bases lying between them. Germline V gives CDR1 MNHNS, CDR2 SASEGT. In nucleotides, the CDR3 is TGTGCCAGCCGTCTGGACCGAAGCTCCTACAATGAGCAGTTCTTC. This gives the protein CASRLDRSSYNEQFF.